This TCR beta chain was captured in a study of shared clonotypes between healthy human individuals. General observations from the study: In a handful of donors, around 5.5% of naive CD4 clonotypes appeared in common. Compared with clonotypes that all four donors shared, non-shared clonotypes had lower generation probabilities.

The healthy adult donors were HIV-negative and reported no recent acute infections or vaccinations. Original methodology: There were no quality scores in the junction-only immunoSEQ sequences, so filtering differed. The method was immunoSEQ multiplex PCR; TCRdb's version includes in-frame clones alone and lacks a portion of them. V, J and clone size reflect that table, while D and trimming were determined from the DNA. This sample yields about 2.4 million clones, of which roughly 93% are seen a single time; around 0.37% belongs to the top ten. Trimming took 5 bases from V and 8 from J, leaving 10 bases between them. Germline CDR1 is SGHNT and CDR2 is YENEEA. The CDR3 sequence is 12 residues long. Of note for this clone: Its antigen is currently unknown.

This receptor was identified in a young man in good health. Some clones in this sample may be carry-over from other donors' samples. Sequenced sample: naive CD4+ T cells from PBMCs. Specified subset: CD45RA+ positively selected. This rearrangement joins TRBV11-3 to TRBJ1-3; D is ambiguous. Here the CDR3 DNA reads TGTGCCAGCAGCGCCACCGGGGACACCATATATTTT. The encoded protein is CASSATGDTIYF.